This T cell receptor (beta chain) was identified in a study of radiation and T cells in renal cell carcinoma. Study-wide context: Nephrectomy followed 15 Gy stereotactic body radiation by 4 weeks. Study-level points and caveats: In blood, top tumor clones expanded by 2 weeks, shrinking by 4.

The CDR3 contains 15 residues. Germline values: CDR1 SEHNR, CDR2 FQNEAQ (reference sequence). After removal of 5 bases from V and 4 bases from J, the junction contained 5 bases not matched to a gene. Assay used: immunoSEQ multiplex PCR; TCRdb lists only in-frame clones, some missing. The sample includes 130,000 to 150,000 clones, more than 70% of them seen just once. As concerns this clone: What it binds is unknown.

Time point given: baseline pretreatment blood. Treatment denoted: 15 Gy SBRT to primary tumor, nephrectomy 4 weeks later. After SBRT, blood was collected at 2 and 4 weeks, plus baseline. The TCR was taken from a woman aged 45-60 years with renal cell carcinoma. The V call is TRBV7-9, the J call TRBJ1-4, with 9 bases aligning to TRBD1. This sample comprised blood, obtained from a patient whose treatment included radiotherapy and nephrectomy. Here the CDR3 reads CASSTTTGGNEKLFF. The CDR3 region has the DNA TGTGCCAGCAGCACTACGACAGGGGGTAATGAAAAACTGTTTTTT.